What follows is one TCR beta chain and its context. These data come from a study of blood T cell repertoires in COVID-19. About the research overall: Sites across the United States, Italy and Spain contributed samples from acute and convalescent COVID-19. Sample material is recorded as cDNA or gDNA derived from T cells, B-cell-depleted T cells, or PBMCs.

Germline CDR1 reads KGHSH; CDR2 reads LQKENI. The CDR3 has 16 amino acids. V was clipped by 1 base and J by 6 bases; unmatched bases: 6. Methods used by the authors: Estimation of nucleated cell counts relied on the amplification of reference gene primers. The protocol was immunoSEQ multiplex PCR, while the TCRdb copy is restricted to in-frame clones and leaves out a portion. Clone size and the V and J calls come from that table; the DNA yielded D and trimming. Of 200,000 to 250,000 clones in the sample, 82% were seen once. The source of this sequence is a woman in her 40s with acute or convalescent COVID-19. Sequenced material: peripheral blood. The chain combines TRBV18 with TRBJ2-1; TRBD2 matches 10 bases. For the CDR3, the DNA is TGTGCCAGCTCACCACGCCTAGCGGGAGTGGTCAATGAGCAGTTCTTC. It codes for CASSPRLAGVVNEQFF.